This TCR beta chain stems from a study of molecular identifiers for immune sequencing clone quantification. The wider study: In replicates, RNA from 20,000 or 100,000 naive CD8 cells was split five ways, four sequenced.

Sorted naive CD8 T cells, roughly 19,000 to 1,000,000, were sequenced from 10%, 30% or 50% RNA. A remark on this clonotype: What it binds is not known.

Findings and limits, study-wide: Clones that had above 20 RNA copies took up over 99% of effector molecules but under 1% in naive cells.

There are 15 residues in the CDR3. Germline V lookup: CDR1 LGHNA, CDR2 YSLEER. Trimming left V 0 bases short and J 10 bases short, with 15 bases between. The bulk TCR libraries were made with methods described before and with listed TCR primers. TCRdb reprocessed the PCR reads with MiXCR, giving one entry per CDR3 protein. The sample includes approximately 680,000 distinct CDR3 sequences, approximately 24% of them seen just once. The specimen sequenced was naive CD8+ T cells from blood, with Jurkat cell RNA spiked in. Subset described: FACS-sorted CD8+CD4-CCR7+CD45RA+ naive T cells. The TCR originated in a human donor in good health. Some libraries in this study had Jurkat cell RNA spiked in. The chain has TRBV4-3 and TRBJ1-4; D is unresolved. CDR3 sequence reads: CASSQDIGNAGKLFF. The CDR3 DNA is TGCGCCAGCAGCCAAGACATAGGGAACGCGGGAAAACTGTTTTTT.